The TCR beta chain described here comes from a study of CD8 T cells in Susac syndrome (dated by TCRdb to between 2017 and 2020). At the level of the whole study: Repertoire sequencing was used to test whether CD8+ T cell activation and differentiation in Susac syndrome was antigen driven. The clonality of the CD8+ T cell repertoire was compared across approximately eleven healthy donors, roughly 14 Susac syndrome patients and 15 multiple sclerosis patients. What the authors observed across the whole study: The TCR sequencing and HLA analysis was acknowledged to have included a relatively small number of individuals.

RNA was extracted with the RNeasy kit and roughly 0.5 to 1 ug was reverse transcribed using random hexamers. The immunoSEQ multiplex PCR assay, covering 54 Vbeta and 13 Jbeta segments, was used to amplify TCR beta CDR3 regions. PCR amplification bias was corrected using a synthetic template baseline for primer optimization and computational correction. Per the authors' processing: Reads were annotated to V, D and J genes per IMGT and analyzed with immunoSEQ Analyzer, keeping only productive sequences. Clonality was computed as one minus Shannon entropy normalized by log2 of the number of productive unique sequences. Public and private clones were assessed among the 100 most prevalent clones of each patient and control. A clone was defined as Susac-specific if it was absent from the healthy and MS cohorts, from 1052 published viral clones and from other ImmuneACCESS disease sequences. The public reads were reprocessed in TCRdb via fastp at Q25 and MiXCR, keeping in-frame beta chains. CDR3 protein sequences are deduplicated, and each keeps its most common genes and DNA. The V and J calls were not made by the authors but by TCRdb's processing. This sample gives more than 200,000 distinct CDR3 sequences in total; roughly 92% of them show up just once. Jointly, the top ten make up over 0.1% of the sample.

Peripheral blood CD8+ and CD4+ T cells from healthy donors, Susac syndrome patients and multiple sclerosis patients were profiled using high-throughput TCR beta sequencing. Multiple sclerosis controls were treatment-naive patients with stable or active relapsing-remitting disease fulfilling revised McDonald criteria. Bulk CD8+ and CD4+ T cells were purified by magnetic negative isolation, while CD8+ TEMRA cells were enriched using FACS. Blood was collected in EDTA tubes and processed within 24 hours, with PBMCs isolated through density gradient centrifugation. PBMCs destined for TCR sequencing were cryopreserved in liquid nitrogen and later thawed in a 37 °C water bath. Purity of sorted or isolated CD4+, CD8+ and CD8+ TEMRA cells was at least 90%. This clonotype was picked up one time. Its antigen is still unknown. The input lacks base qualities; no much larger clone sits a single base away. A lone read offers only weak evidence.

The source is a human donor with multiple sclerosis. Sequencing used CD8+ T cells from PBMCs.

The CDR3 region reads CSARPGGGRGTDTQYF. Here is the DNA: TGCAGTGCTAGACCTGGGGGCGGGAGAGGCACAGATACGCAGTATTTT. The receptor chain draws on TRBV20-1 and TRBJ2-3; a tentative D call is TRBD2 (7 bases match). The CDR3 contains 16 residues, cysteine and phenylalanine counted. Only the CDR3 part of the read is kept: 48 bases, read in frame from the first base. The trim is 2 bases for V and 1 base for J, with a gap of 16 bases between the germline ends. In the germline V gene (reference sequence), CDR1 corresponds to DFQATT and CDR2 to SNEGSKA.